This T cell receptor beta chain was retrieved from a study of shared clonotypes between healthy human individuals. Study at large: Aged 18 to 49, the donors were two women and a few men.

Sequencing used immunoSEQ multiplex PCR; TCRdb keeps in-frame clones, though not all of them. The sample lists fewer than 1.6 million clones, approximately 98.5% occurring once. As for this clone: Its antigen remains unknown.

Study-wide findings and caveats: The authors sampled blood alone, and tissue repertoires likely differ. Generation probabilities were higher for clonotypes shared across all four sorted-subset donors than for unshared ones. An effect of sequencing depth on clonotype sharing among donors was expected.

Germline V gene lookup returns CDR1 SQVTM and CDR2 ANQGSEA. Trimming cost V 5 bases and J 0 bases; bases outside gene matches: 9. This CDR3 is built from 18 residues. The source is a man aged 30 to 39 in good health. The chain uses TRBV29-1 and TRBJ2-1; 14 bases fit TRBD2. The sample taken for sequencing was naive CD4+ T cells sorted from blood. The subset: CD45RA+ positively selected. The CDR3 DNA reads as TGCAGCGTTAGAAGGGGACTAGCGGGAGCTAACTCCTACAATGAGCAGTTCTTC. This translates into CSVRRGLAGANSYNEQFF.